These 26 T cell receptor beta chains came from one sample sequenced in a study of blood T cell repertoires in COVID-19 (dated by TCRdb to about 2020). Preparation of the library involved the immunoSEQ multiplex PCR assay. Imported from immuneACCESS, the table was reduced by TCRdb to in-frame sequences with V and J called. These copies leave out some clones; in studies compared against another copy, an unresolved V gene accounts for under half, and the cause of the remainder is not known. The table for this sample lists 45,000 to 50,000 clones; approximately 86% of them were counted only once. The ten largest clones capture over 7% of the sample. The sequenced material came from peripheral blood. These receptors originate from a man aged 80 or over in a cohort sampled during active COVID-19.

This clone has a single count. The J gene is TRBJ2-7, the V gene TRBV13, with D perhaps matching TRBD1 (5 bases). The CDR3 has 15 amino acids. The germline CDR1 and CDR2 sequences are PRHDT and FYEKMQ (reference sequence). Trimming shortened V by 1 base and J by 3 bases, and 13 bases separated the two germline ends. In DNA, the CDR3 is TGTGCCAGCAGCTTAGCGGCAGGGCGGTTCTACGAGCAGTACTTC. This gives the protein CASSLAAGRFYEQYF.

This clone came up once. The chain employs TRBV2 and TRBJ2-1, with D tentatively TRBD2 (5 bases). Trimming cost V 4 bases and J 6 bases, with 16 bases left between them. CDR1 SNHLY and CDR2 FYNNEI come from the germline V gene. The CDR3 has 15 amino acids. Here the CDR3 reads CASSVSSSKGNEQFF. The CDR3 DNA sequence: TGTGCCAGCAGTGTCTCTAGCTCAAAAGGCAATGAGCAGTTCTTC.

Here the CDR3 reads CASSGQGREYGYTF. The CDR3 DNA follows: TGTGCCAGTAGTGGACAGGGGAGAGAGTATGGCTACACCTTC. This chain uses TRBV19 with TRBJ1-2, with TRBD1 matching 9 bases. Germline lookup yields CDR1 LNHDA and CDR2 SQIVND (reference sequence). This CDR3 spans 14 amino acids. V trimming: 5 bases; J trimming: 5 bases; junction bases outside the gene matches: 6.

V and J are TRBV6-5 and TRBJ1-2; TRBD1 matches 11 bases. With 5 bases clipped from V and 11 bases from J, the junction kept 13 bases outside the gene matches. In germline, CDR1 is MNHEY, CDR2 SVGAGI. The CDR3 runs 15 residues. CDR3 amino acids: CASSPLGQGGKSYTF. The CDR3 nucleotides are TGTGCCAGCAGTCCTCTGGGACAGGGGGGGAAGAGTTACACCTTC.

A few counts support this clone. The chain has TRBV2 and TRBJ1-5; 7 nucleotides agree with TRBD1. The J segment lost 2 bases and the V segment lost 4 bases, leaving 2 bases of the junction unmatched. This CDR3 is 14 amino acids long. CDR1 SNHLY and CDR2 FYNNEI come from the germline V gene. CDR3 in amino acids: CASSGTGGNQPQHF. Here the CDR3 DNA reads TGTGCCAGCAGTGGTACAGGGGGCAATCAGCCCCAGCATTTT. The full variable domain, rest sourced from reference TRBV2 and TRBJ1-5, is EPEVTQTPSHQVTQMGQEVILRCVPISNHLYFYWYRQILGQKVEFLVSFYNNEISEKSEIFDDQFSVERPDGSNFTLKIRSTKLEDSAMYFCASSGTGGNQPQHFGDGTRLSIL.

The V and J genes are TRBV7-8 and TRBJ2-3, with TRBD2 matching 9 bases. This CDR3 is 19 amino acids long. CDR1 is SGHVS and CDR2 is FQNEAQ in the germline V gene. J was trimmed by 3 bases and V by 5 bases; bases with no gene match: 18. CDR3 sequence (DNA): TGTGCCAGCAGCCGAGGAAGTAGTGGCGGGAGGGTATTAACAGATACGCAGTATTTT. Its translation: CASSRGSSGGRVLTDTQYF. Filled out from reference TRBV7-8 and TRBJ2-3, the complete variable domain reads GAGVSQSPRYKVAKRGQDVALRCDPISGHVSLFWYQQALGQGPEFLTYFQNEAQLDKSGLPSDRFFAERPEGSVSTLKIQRTQQEDSAVYLCASSRGSSGGRVLTDTQYFGPGTRLTVL.

V and J are TRBV19 and TRBJ1-6; no clear D. CDR3 length equals 15 residues. V was trimmed by 6 bases and J by 7 bases, leaving 16 bases between them. Germline CDR1 and CDR2: LNHDA and SQIVND (reference sequence). The CDR3 region has the DNA TGTGCCAGTAGGGCACTGGCGGATGGAAATTCACCCCTCCACTTT. Translating gives CASRALADGNSPLHF.

The V and J genes are TRBV11-3 and TRBJ1-1; TRBD1 aligns across 9 bases. This CDR3 contains 14 residues. Germline V gene lookup returns CDR1 SGHNT and CDR2 YENEEA. V shed 5 bases and J 3 bases; nucleotides not matched to a gene: 4. CDR3 region: CASSRDREDTEAFF. CDR3 in DNA: TGTGCCAGCAGCCGGGACAGGGAGGACACTGAAGCTTTCTTT.

The chain combines TRBV30 with TRBJ1-3, with D possibly matching TRBD1 (6 bases). The germline V gene has CDR1 GTSNPN and CDR2 SVGIG (reference sequence). This CDR3 has 15 amino acids. Trimming cost V 1 base and J 4 bases, with 14 bases left between them. CDR3 DNA: TGTGCCTGGAGTGACTCGGGGGGCGAGGGAAACACCATATATTTT. Protein product: CAWSDSGGEGNTIYF.

The chain links TRBV28 to TRBJ2-7; 9 bases match TRBD1. J was trimmed by 2 bases and V by 6 bases; bases with no gene match: 8. CDR3 length: 15 residues. Germline V gene sequence: CDR1 MDHEN, CDR2 SYDVKM. In DNA form, the CDR3 reads TGTGCCAGCAGCCCCCTGGGACAGGGTCCCTACGAGCAGTACTTC. Translating it yields CASSPLGQGPYEQYF. The full variable domain, in which reference TRBV28 and TRBJ2-7 provide the parts outside the CDR3, is DVKVTQSSRYLVKRTGEKVFLECVQDMDHENMFWYRQDPGLGLRLIYFSYDVKMKEKGDIPEGYSVSREKKERFSLILESASTNQTSMYLCASSPLGQGPYEQYFGPGTRLTVT.

The V and J genes are TRBV7-3 and TRBJ2-1; the match to TRBD2 covers 9 bases. Trimming cost V 1 base and J 8 bases; bases outside gene matches: 9. CDR3 length equals 16 residues. Germline CDR1 is SGHTA and CDR2 is FQGTGA. CDR3 sequence reads: CASSLSLERGVDEQFF. CDR3 in DNA: TGTGCCAGCAGCTTAAGTCTCGAGCGGGGGGTGGATGAGCAGTTCTTC.

The V gene is TRBV6-5, the J gene TRBJ2-2, with D possibly TRBD2 on 6 matching bases. Looked up from germline, CDR1 is MNHEY and CDR2 is SVGAGI. The V end lost 3 bases, the J end lost 5 bases, and 13 bases lay between the germline ends. The CDR3 has 15 amino acids. In DNA, the CDR3 is TGTGCCAGCAGTTATCAGGCGGGGTTAACCGGGGAGCTGTTTTTT. This codes for CASSYQAGLTGELFF.

This clone has a single count. The rearrangement links TRBV28 to TRBJ1-5; the D gene is possibly TRBD1 (6 bases). Germline CDR1 and CDR2: MDHEN and SYDVKM. V lost 3 bases and J lost 6, with 12 bases in between. CDR3 length: 14 residues. The CDR3 bases are TGTGCCAGCAGTTTCGAGGGGGGGGGTCAGCCCCAGCATTTT. The encoded protein is CASSFEGGGQPQHF.

The genes are TRBV7-2 and TRBJ1-2; 9 nucleotides line up with TRBD1. This CDR3 has 15 residues. V dropped 4 bases and J dropped 5; count of bases not matched to a gene: 8. CDR1 and CDR2 (germline): SGHTA, FQGNSA. CDR3 residues: CASSSQGAPLYGYTF. CDR3 DNA sequence: TGTGCCAGCAGCTCACAGGGGGCGCCCCTTTATGGCTACACCTTC.

The chain links TRBV2 to TRBJ2-7; D call uncertain. V was pared by 4 bases and J by 0 bases, with 7 bases between. The germline V gene encodes CDR1 SNHLY and CDR2 FYNNEI. This CDR3 spans 13 amino acids. The CDR3 sequence is CASSVGSSYEQYF. The CDR3 bases are TGTGCCAGCAGTGTTGGCAGCTCCTACGAGCAGTACTTC.

This clone was seen just once. CDR3 in DNA: TGTGCCAGCAGTTACTCGAGGGGGTCCCTTAACTATGGCTACACCTTC. Translated, it gives CASSYSRGSLNYGYTF. The chain combines TRBV6-6 with TRBJ1-2, with TRBD1 as a possible D gene (6 bases). The CDR3 length is 16 residues. Trimming stripped 0 bases from V and 1 base from J, with 12 bases between. Germline lookup yields CDR1 MNHNY and CDR2 SVGAGI (reference sequence).

The V call is TRBV29-1, the J call TRBJ1-1, with TRBD1 as a possible D gene (5 bases). The length of the CDR3 is 13 residues. Germline CDR1 reads SQVTM; CDR2 reads ANQGSEA. The V end was cut by 7 bases, the J end by 5 bases, with 17 bases between. CDR3 DNA: TGCAGCGCCCAGGGCAGGGTGAGAACTGAAGCTTTCTTT. Translating gives CSAQGRVRTEAFF.

This rearrangement joins TRBV11-2 to TRBJ2-3; 10 bases align to TRBD2. This CDR3 has 16 residues. Germline CDR1 reads SGHAT; CDR2 reads FQNNGV. Trimming removed 3 bases from V and 2 bases from J; junction bases left unmatched: 5. CDR3 loop: CASSLLAGEYTDTQYF. The CDR3 coding sequence is TGTGCCAGCAGCTTGCTAGCGGGAGAATACACAGATACGCAGTATTTT.

The V call is TRBV6-5, the J call TRBJ2-7; 9 nucleotides align to TRBD1. The CDR3 is made up of 13 amino acids. With 6 bases clipped from V and 2 bases from J, the junction kept 2 bases outside the gene matches. From germline, CDR1 is MNHEY and CDR2 SVGAGI. CDR3 bases: TGTGCCAGCAGGAGACAGGGGGCCTACGAGCAGTACTTC. It yields the protein CASRRQGAYEQYF.

The CDR3 DNA reads as TGTGCCAGCAGTTTGACAGGGGCCCACCGGGAGACCCAGTACTTC. Translated: CASSLTGAHRETQYF. V is TRBV27 and J is TRBJ2-5; 8 bases map to TRBD1. The length of the CDR3 is 15 residues. CDR1 and CDR2 (germline): MNHEY, SMNVEV (reference sequence). After removal of 3 bases from V and 5 bases from J, the junction contained 8 bases not matched to a gene.

The gene calls are TRBV4-3 and TRBJ2-1; 10 bases line up with TRBD1. CDR1 and CDR2 from the germline V gene are LGHNA and YSLEER. The CDR3 spans 17 residues. Trimming cost V 0 bases and J 9 bases; bases outside gene matches: 11. CDR3 in amino acids: CASSQDVDRGVYGEQFF. The DNA for the CDR3 is TGCGCCAGCAGCCAAGATGTGGACAGGGGGGTTTACGGTGAGCAGTTCTTC.

The rearrangement uses TRBV3-1 (or the pseudogene TRBV3-2) and TRBJ2-3; 11 bases match TRBD2. Germline V gives CDR1 LGHDT, CDR2 YNNKEL (reference sequence). J gave up 3 bases and V 1 base, and 6 bases lay outside the gene matches. This CDR3 is 17 amino acids long. CDR3 coding DNA: TGTGCCAGCAGCCAAGTGGGGGTAGCGGGAGGGACAGATACGCAGTATTTT. Residues: CASSQVGVAGGTDTQYF.

The genes are TRBV7-9 and TRBJ2-7; D is unclear. V was shortened by 1 base and J by 6 bases, with 4 bases between the two germline ends. The germline V gene encodes CDR1 SEHNR and CDR2 FQNEAQ (reference sequence). This CDR3 has 11 residues. DNA of the CDR3: TGTGCCAGCAGCTTAGATCGCGAGCAGTACTTC. It encodes CASSLDREQYF.

The rearrangement links TRBV5-1 to TRBJ1-2; weak D call: TRBD1 (5 bases). Trimming left V 0 bases short and J 3 bases short, with 12 bases between. CDR3 size: 15 residues. The germline gives CDR1 SGHRS, CDR2 YFSETQ. As DNA, the CDR3 is TGCGCCAGCAGCTTGGGGCACGGAGGGGACTATGGCTACACCTTC. Translated: CASSLGHGGDYGYTF.

The rearrangement links TRBV20-1 to TRBJ2-3, with 11 bases matching TRBD2. V dropped 3 bases and J dropped 2; count of bases not matched to a gene: 4. The CDR3 is 15 residues long. Per germline, CDR1 DFQATT and CDR2 SNEGSKA (reference sequence). CDR3 DNA: TGCAGTGCTAGTAGCGGGGGGGCCACCACAGATACGCAGTATTTT. It yields the protein CSASSGGATTDTQYF.

The chain uses TRBV2 and TRBJ2-5; the D gene is possibly TRBD1 (5 bases). The germline gives CDR1 SNHLY, CDR2 FYNNEI. The CDR3 loop spans 13 amino acids. V gave up 6 bases and J gave up 4 bases, with 12 bases separating them. Here the CDR3 reads CASSVGQGETQYF. The CDR3 region has the DNA TGTGCCAGCAGCGTAGGTCAGGGAGAGACCCAGTACTTC.